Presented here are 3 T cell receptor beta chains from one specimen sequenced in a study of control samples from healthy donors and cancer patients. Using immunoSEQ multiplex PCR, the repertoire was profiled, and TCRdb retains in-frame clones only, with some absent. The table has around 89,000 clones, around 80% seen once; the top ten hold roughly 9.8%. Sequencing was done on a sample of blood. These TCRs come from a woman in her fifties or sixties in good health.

CDR3 loop: CASSVTGIGGELFF. The CDR3 DNA reads as TGTGCCAGTAGTGTTACAGGTATCGGCGGGGAGCTGTTTTTT. This chain connects TRBV19 to TRBJ2-2; perhaps TRBD1 as D (5 bases). V was shortened by 5 bases and J by 7 bases, with 14 bases between the two germline ends. The CDR3 extends over 14 amino acids. Germline V lookup: CDR1 LNHDA, CDR2 SQIVND (reference sequence).

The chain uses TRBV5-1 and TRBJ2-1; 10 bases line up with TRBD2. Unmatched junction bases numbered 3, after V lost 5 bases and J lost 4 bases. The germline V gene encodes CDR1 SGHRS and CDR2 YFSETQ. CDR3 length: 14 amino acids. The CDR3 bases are TGCGCCAGCAGTAGCGGGAGGTCGTACAATGAGCAGTTCTTC. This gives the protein CASSSGRSYNEQFF.

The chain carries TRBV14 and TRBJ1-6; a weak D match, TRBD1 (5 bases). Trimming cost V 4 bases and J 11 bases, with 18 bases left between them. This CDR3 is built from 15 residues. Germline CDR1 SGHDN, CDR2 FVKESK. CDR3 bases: TGTGCCAGCAGCCCACCCGGGGGTGGGGTTGCACCCCTCCACTTT. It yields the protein CASSPPGGGVAPLHF.